One T cell receptor beta chain is described in this entry. This clone's antigen is unknown. No quality values exist for individual bases; no much larger clone is one base distant. The CDR3 runs 16 residues from the cysteine to the phenylalanine. Here the CDR3 DNA is all that survives: 48 bases in frame from base 1. For CDR1 and CDR2, the germline V gene lists LGHNA and YNFKEQ. V and J lose 2 bases and 3 bases, and a span of 15 bases separates them. Healthy HIV-negative adults with no recently reported acute infections or vaccinations were included as donors. Only Caucasian adults living in Nashville, Tennessee, USA were represented among the donors. CD8 memory samples consisted of magnetically selected CD45RO+ cells combined with CCR7-negative CD45RA+ effector memory (TemRA) cells. Blood was obtained by leukapheresis, after which PBMCs were separated by Ficoll-Histopaque density gradient centrifugation and cryopreserved in liquid nitrogen vapor phase. Purity and quantity of every magnetically sorted T cell population were checked by analytical flow cytometry. Genomic DNA was isolated from every sorted fraction and measured by UV absorbance on a Nanodrop 2000c.

This sample is drawn from a study of shared clonotypes between healthy human individuals (dated by TCRdb to the early 2020s). In the study overall: The cohort included three men and a couple of women between 18 and 49 years of age. For each donor, CD4 naive and CD4 memory were each run on three plates, CD8 naive on two plates, and CD8 memory on one plate. The study deeply sequenced blood TCR repertoires of about 5 healthy adults to estimate repertoire size and the extent of clonotype sharing between individuals. To increase sequencing depth and limit assay-specific biases, TCR repertoire library preparation and sequencing were carried out by different laboratories using diverse techniques. Between about 0.9 and 10 billion PBMCs per donor were obtained by leukapheresis.

On the study overall, not on this receptor specifically: Across four donors, approximately 5% of naive CD4, approximately 4% of naive CD8, about 2.3% of memory CD4, and about 0.4% of memory CD8 clonotypes were shared. Rarefaction of sorted-subset datasets indicated incomplete sequencing despite the large sequencing depth. Naive subsets generally had larger estimated clonotype richness than memory subsets. Only blood was sampled, and tissue TCR repertoires likely differ from those in blood. Pairwise subsampling indicated that sequencing depth was expected to affect the degree of clonotype sharing among donors. The small number of donors limited the genetic and exposure-history diversity represented. Compared with non-shared clonotypes, the clonotypes found in all four sorted-subset donors had higher generation probabilities.

Using the deep immunoSEQ assay, multiplex PCR amplified TCR CDR3 regions from genomic DNA. For each cell subset, the extracted genomic DNA was distributed evenly across all wells of several immunoSEQ 96-well plates, and each plate served as one replicate. For sorted subsets, each replicate PCR was loaded with about 0.2 ug genomic DNA, equivalent to 25,000 to 30,000 T cell genomes. Purified libraries were quantified with a Qubit 3.0 fluorometer, sized on a Bioanalyzer 2100, and re-quantified with the KAPA Library Quantification kit. Every immunoSEQ 96-well plate was sequenced on a dedicated single-read 150-cycle Illumina NextSeq 550 flow cell. The authors processed their data as follows. The immunoSEQ output contained only junctional sequences without quality scores, so filtering could not match that applied to full-length reads. To assign V/J genes and CDR3, sequences were annotated using PyIR, a Python wrapper for IgBLAST v1.9, with IMGT germline references. Any read was removed if the V/J assignment was weak (E-value above 1e-6), the CDR3 was missing, or the read contained stop codons, out-of-frame junctions, or ambiguous translated residues. V3J clonotypes were defined as sequences sharing the same inferred V gene, J gene, and CDR3 amino acid sequence. To compute the percentage overlap between repertoires, the number of shared unique clonotypes was divided by the size of the smaller repertoire. Three approaches were used to assess repertoire richness: RTK rarefaction, the Chao1 estimator, and Recon v2.1 estimates of unobserved clonotypes. OLGA was used to compute generation probabilities for all TCRbeta clonotypes that the gDNA method yielded from four donors. Drawn from immuneACCESS, this table holds only the in-frame rearrangements with V and J called that TCRdb kept. Clones are partly lost; checked studies trace under half to an unresolved V gene and leave the rest unexplained. V and J calls and clone size are as listed in that table; D and trimming were resolved from the DNA. The sample records about 380,000 clones, about 97% of which are singletons. In total, the top ten clones hold 0.32% of the sample.

This clonotype originated in a man under 40 in good health. The V gene is TRBV4-2 and the J gene is TRBJ2-3; a weak D assignment points to TRBD1 (6 bases agree). The sequenced sample was memory CD8+ T cells sorted from blood. According to the study, the label for this sample's cell subset or site signals: CD45RO+ cells pooled with CCR7-negative TemRA cells. The nucleotides are TGTGCCAGCAGCCAATCCGGGCCAGGGGCTACAGATACGCAGTATTTT. Its translation is CASSQSGPGATDTQYF.